The 18 T cell receptor beta chains below come from one sample, sequenced in a study of T cell responses to AZD1222 COVID-19 vaccine. TCRdb's table, derived via immunoSEQ multiplex PCR, lists solely in-frame clones and lacks some. Of 70,000 to 90,000 clones listed, roughly 88% are singletons. Sequenced material: peripheral blood, taken on day 0 of AZD1222 vaccination. These receptors were taken from an adult in good health.

This clone was picked up one time. The chain is built from TRBV20-1 and TRBJ2-7; TRBD2 matches 7 bases. The CDR3 contains 16 residues. The trim removed 3 bases at V and 3 bases at J, leaving 14 bases unmatched. Germline V gives CDR1 DFQATT, CDR2 SNEGSKA (reference sequence). CDR3 protein: CSASRARASGVYEQYF. DNA for the CDR3: TGCAGTGCTAGTAGGGCTAGGGCTAGCGGCGTCTACGAGCAGTACTTC.

This CDR3 is CAWSLRGDEQFF. CDR3 coding DNA: TGTGCCTGGAGCCTCCGGGGGGATGAGCAGTTCTTC. The V call is TRBV30, the J call TRBJ2-1; 7 bases are shared with TRBD2. V trimming: 3 bases; J trimming: 8 bases; junction bases outside the gene matches: 4. The CDR3 is made up of 12 amino acids. CDR1 is GTSNPN, CDR2 SVGIG, per germline (reference sequence).

The chain links TRBV7-2 to TRBJ1-3, with D hard to call. In germline, CDR1 is SGHTA, CDR2 FQGNSA. The V gene lost 0 bases and the J gene lost 7 bases, with 13 bases spanning the gap. This CDR3 contains 15 residues. CDR3 sequence: CASSLATTFGNTIYF. Here the CDR3 DNA reads TGTGCCAGCAGCTTAGCCACCACCTTCGGGAACACCATATATTTT.

The chain links TRBV6-5 to TRBJ1-5; a possible D gene is TRBD1 (5 bases). V dropped 4 bases and J dropped 4 bases, with 8 bases sitting between them. Germline V gene data show CDR1 as MNHEY and CDR2 as SVGAGI. The CDR3 covers 13 residues. The CDR3 sequence: CASSFGGNQPQHF. CDR3 sequence (DNA): TGTGCCAGCAGTTTCGGGGGGAATCAGCCCCAGCATTTT.

Only one count was recorded for this clone. The chain has TRBV30 and TRBJ2-7; 7 bases match TRBD2. Germline V lookup: CDR1 GTSNPN, CDR2 SVGIG (reference sequence). Germline trimming cut 1 base from V and 4 bases from J; bases unmatched to any gene: 4. There are 13 residues in the CDR3. The CDR3 here is CAWSGREGYEQYF. CDR3 nucleotides: TGTGCCTGGAGTGGAAGGGAGGGTTACGAGCAGTACTTC.

The chain has TRBV4-1 and TRBJ2-1; D ambiguous. CDR3 length equals 13 residues. Trimming removed 0 bases from V and 9 bases from J, with 9 bases in between. Germline lookup yields CDR1 MGHRA and CDR2 YSYEKL. The CDR3 nucleotides are TGCGCCAGCAGCCAAGATAATGTAGGTGAGCAGTTCTTC. Amino acids: CASSQDNVGEQFF.

This clone came up a few times. The chain links TRBV5-4 to TRBJ1-4, with TRBD1 matching over 8 bases. Trimming removed 4 bases from V and 11 bases from J; junction bases left unmatched: 16. The CDR3 loop spans 16 amino acids. CDR1 is SGHNT, CDR2 YYREEE, per germline (reference sequence). The CDR3: CASSELQGGFLGKLFF. CDR3 nucleotide sequence: TGTGCCAGCAGCGAGTTACAGGGGGGATTTCTTGGGAAACTGTTTTTT.

The J gene is TRBJ1-2, the V gene TRBV4-2; D not resolved. Per the germline V gene, CDR1 is LGHNA and CDR2 is YNFKEQ. The CDR3 contains 14 residues. Trimming shortened V by 0 bases and J by 8 bases, and 13 bases separated the two germline ends. The CDR3 protein is CASSQEAHPGGYTF. In DNA form, the CDR3 reads TGTGCCAGCAGCCAAGAGGCCCACCCGGGAGGCTACACCTTC.

The V and J genes are TRBV28 and TRBJ1-5; 9 bases agree with TRBD1. J gave up 4 bases and V 5 bases, and 3 bases lay outside the gene matches. This CDR3 contains 14 residues. Germline lookup yields CDR1 MDHEN and CDR2 SYDVKM. The CDR3: CASSLGTGNQPQHF. CDR3 in DNA: TGTGCCAGCAGTCTCGGGACAGGGAATCAGCCCCAGCATTTT.

The CDR3 bases are TGCGCCAGCAGCACGGGGGACAGGCGGGAAAAACTGTTTTTT. Translation gives CASSTGDRREKLFF. This rearrangement joins TRBV5-1 to TRBJ1-4; 8 bases match TRBD1. Germline V gives CDR1 SGHRS, CDR2 YFSETQ. V was clipped by 4 bases and J by 8 bases; unmatched bases: 7. CDR3 size: 14 residues. Combining the CDR3 with reference TRBV5-1 and TRBJ1-4 gives the whole variable domain KAGVTQTPRYLIKTRGQQVTLSCSPISGHRSVSWYQQTPGQGLQFLFEYFSETQRNKGNFPGRFSGRQFSNSRSEMNVSTLELGDSALYLCASSTGDRREKLFFGSGTQLSVL.

The chain couples TRBV2 to TRBJ1-2; D gene unclear. Trimming left V 7 bases short and J 2 bases short, with 14 bases between. The CDR3 has 14 residues. Germline CDR1 is SNHLY and CDR2 is FYNNEI. For the CDR3, the DNA is TGTGCCAGCATTGGGTCGGTCCCAAACTATGGCTACACCTTC. It encodes CASIGSVPNYGYTF. The whole variable domain, filled in from reference TRBV2 and TRBJ1-2, reads EPEVTQTPSHQVTQMGQEVILRCVPISNHLYFYWYRQILGQKVEFLVSFYNNEISEKSEIFDDQFSVERPDGSNFTLKIRSTKLEDSAMYFCASIGSVPNYGYTFGSGTRLTVV.

This rearrangement joins TRBV5-6 to TRBJ2-7, with a tentative D call TRBD2 (6 bases). The CDR3 has 14 amino acids. CDR1 is SGHDT and CDR2 is YYEEEE in the germline V gene. V was clipped by 4 bases and J by 3 bases, with 14 bases between them. The CDR3 coding sequence is TGTGCCAGCAGCCTCGGGAGAAGGCACTACGAGCAGTACTTC. Translating gives CASSLGRRHYEQYF.

Comments on this clone: The sample has other DNA sequences that encode this CDR3 too. The chain uses TRBV7-2 and TRBJ1-5; a weak D match, TRBD1 (6 bases). The germline V gene has CDR1 SGHTA and CDR2 FQGNSA. Trimming stripped 5 bases from V and 0 bases from J, with 11 bases between. This CDR3 is built from 15 residues. CDR3 DNA: TGTGCCAGCAGCCCCCAGGGGTATAGCAATCAGCCCCAGCATTTT. As protein: CASSPQGYSNQPQHF. Combining the CDR3 with reference TRBV7-2 and TRBJ1-5 gives the whole variable domain GAGVSQSPSNKVTEKGKDVELRCDPISGHTALYWYRQSLGQGLEFLIYFQGNSAPDKSGLPSDRFSAERTGGSVSTLTIQRTQQEDSAVYLCASSPQGYSNQPQHFGDGTRLSIL.

By share, this clone ranks as medium-sized. The chain is built from TRBV19 and TRBJ1-1; no clear D gene. Germline loops: CDR1 LNHDA, CDR2 SQIVND (reference sequence). Trimming took off 3 bases at V and 7 bases at J, with 18 bases between the two ends. The CDR3 has 15 amino acids. CDR3 amino acids: CASSIGNLEHNEAFF. The CDR3, as DNA: TGTGCCAGTAGTATCGGCAACCTCGAACATAATGAAGCTTTCTTT.

The chain uses TRBV12-3 or TRBV12-4 and TRBJ1-2; the D is unclear. CDR3 length: 13 residues. The V end was cut by 1 base, the J end by 4 bases, with 7 bases between. The CDR3 here is CASSLEGFYGYTF. CDR3 nucleotides: TGTGCCAGCAGTTTAGAGGGCTTCTATGGCTACACCTTC.

The chain links TRBV27 to TRBJ1-2; 11 bases align to TRBD1. The CDR3 loop spans 15 amino acids. V shed 0 bases and J 5 bases; nucleotides not matched to a gene: 2. Germline V gives CDR1 MNHEY, CDR2 SMNVEV (reference sequence). In DNA form, the CDR3 reads TGTGCCAGCAGTTTATCGCGGGACAGGGGGTATGGCTACACCTTC. It codes for CASSLSRDRGYGYTF.

The V call is TRBV11-3, the J call TRBJ2-7; 9 positions match TRBD2. Germline V lookup: CDR1 SGHNT, CDR2 YENEEA. V was clipped by 5 bases and J by 1 base; unmatched bases: 6. The CDR3 is made up of 15 amino acids. This chain's CDR3 is CASSRHSGGSYEQYF. In nucleotides, the CDR3 is TGTGCCAGCAGCCGCCATAGCGGGGGATCCTACGAGCAGTACTTC.

The rearrangement uses TRBV5-1 and TRBJ1-1; D unclear. V was cut by 3 bases and J by 0 bases, with 18 bases left in between. Germline assignment: CDR1 SGHRS and CDR2 YFSETQ. The CDR3 covers 17 residues. Written as DNA, the CDR3 is TGCGCCAGCAGCTACCAGGTCCGAAGTCGGCTGAACACTGAAGCTTTCTTT. Its translation is CASSYQVRSRLNTEAFF.